A single sample is the source of the 29 T cell receptor beta chains below, sequenced in a study of cytomegalovirus exposure and HLA in healthy donors. PCR primers comprised 60 Vbeta and 13 Jbeta primers. Sequencing was performed with immunoSEQ multiplex PCR; in TCRdb, only in-frame clones are kept and a portion is missing. The sample includes under 200,000 clones, more than 70% seen only once; the top ten take 0.35% to 0.45%. Sequences were obtained from PBMCs. These receptors all come from a boy younger than 10 in good health and CMV-seronegative.

The chain carries TRBV5-1 and TRBJ1-4; 7 positions agree with TRBD1. The trim removed 4 bases at V and 4 bases at J, leaving 4 bases unmatched. CDR1 is SGHRS, CDR2 YFSETQ, per germline. The CDR3 length is 14 residues. Written as DNA, the CDR3 is TGCGCCAGCAGCCAGGGACAGTTTAATGAAAAACTGTTTTTT. Translated: CASSQGQFNEKLFF. Complete variable domain (other parts from reference TRBV5-1 and TRBJ1-4): KAGVTQTPRYLIKTRGQQVTLSCSPISGHRSVSWYQQTPGQGLQFLFEYFSETQRNKGNFPGRFSGRQFSNSRSEMNVSTLELGDSALYLCASSQGQFNEKLFFGSGTQLSVL.

This sequence joins TRBV28 and TRBJ1-3, with D possibly TRBD1 on 6 matching bases. Trimming cost V 4 bases and J 10 bases, with 14 bases left between them. The V gene's germline CDR1 is MDHEN and CDR2 SYDVKM. The CDR3 has 13 amino acids. The DNA of the CDR3 is TGTGCCAGCAGTTCGTACAGGGCTTCTACCATATATTTT. Protein: CASSSYRASTIYF.

The chain links TRBV5-1 to TRBJ2-7; 9 bases agree with TRBD1. CDR3 length: 15 residues. V lost 3 bases to trimming and J lost 1 base; unmatched junction nucleotides: 5. CDR1 is SGHRS and CDR2 is YFSETQ in the germline V gene. For the CDR3, the DNA is TGCGCCAGCAGCTCCGGGACAGGGTTGTCCTACGAGCAGTACTTC. Amino acid sequence: CASSSGTGLSYEQYF. Using reference TRBV5-1 and TRBJ2-7 for the parts outside the CDR3, the full variable domain is KAGVTQTPRYLIKTRGQQVTLSCSPISGHRSVSWYQQTPGQGLQFLFEYFSETQRNKGNFPGRFSGRQFSNSRSEMNVSTLELGDSALYLCASSSGTGLSYEQYFGPGTRLTVT.

The CDR3 DNA is TGTGCCAGCAGTGAAGTAGAGGGTACGCAGTATTTT. Translated, it gives CASSEVEGTQYF. The genes are TRBV2 and TRBJ2-3, with D perhaps TRBD2 (5 bases). Germline-derived CDR1 and CDR2 are SNHLY and FYNNEI. The CDR3 spans 12 residues. Trimming left V 1 base short and J 8 bases short, with 7 bases between.

The chain carries TRBV27 and TRBJ2-6; possibly TRBD1 for D (5 bases). From germline, CDR1 is MNHEY and CDR2 SMNVEV (reference sequence). CDR3 length: 17 amino acids. The V and J ends lost 3 bases and 2 bases respectively, with 14 bases between them. In DNA form, the CDR3 reads TGTGCCAGCAGTTTGTACCCAGGGCTCGCTGGGGCCAACGTCCTGACTTTC. Translated: CASSLYPGLAGANVLTF.

The V gene is TRBV9, the J gene TRBJ2-7; 10 positions agree with TRBD1. The V and J ends lost 4 bases and 3 bases, in that order; junction bases with no gene match: 13. Germline CDR1 SGDLS, CDR2 YYNGEE. CDR3 length equals 17 residues. The CDR3 is CASSPLNSWTGGYEQYF. The DNA of the CDR3 is TGTGCCAGCAGCCCCCTCAACTCCTGGACAGGGGGCTACGAGCAGTACTTC. The whole variable domain, remainder taken from reference TRBV9 and TRBJ2-7, is DSGVTQTPKHLITATGQRVTLRCSPRSGDLSVYWYQQSLDQGLQFLIQYYNGEERAKGNILERFSAQQFPDLHSELNLSSLELGDSALYFCASSPLNSWTGGYEQYFGPGTRLTVT.

This clone appeared a few times. The chain carries TRBV30 and TRBJ2-7; 8 bases are shared with TRBD2. The CDR3 has 11 amino acids. After removal of 0 bases from V and 9 bases from J, the junction contained 1 base not matched to a gene. Germline V gene lookup returns CDR1 GTSNPN and CDR2 SVGIG (reference sequence). CDR3 amino acids: CAWSVGTRQYF. The CDR3 nucleotides read TGTGCCTGGAGTGTAGGGACTAGGCAGTACTTC.

The gene calls are TRBV6-1 and TRBJ2-5, with 8 bases that match TRBD1. The J call may be incorrect, as the DNA end agrees better with TRBJ2-7. The CDR3 is made up of 13 amino acids. Germline CDR1 MNHNS, CDR2 SASEGT. The CDR3 protein is CASSPDRGNEQYF. The CDR3 DNA reads as TGTGCCAGCAGTCCAGACAGGGGAAACGAGCAGTACTTC.

The genes are TRBV19 and TRBJ1-2; 8 bases fit TRBD1. Germline CDR1 LNHDA, CDR2 SQIVND (reference sequence). The CDR3 has 13 residues. J gave up 3 bases and V 8 bases, and 5 bases lay outside the gene matches. The CDR3 DNA reads as TGTGCCAGTGACAGGGGCATCGACTATGGCTACACCTTC. Translation gives CASDRGIDYGYTF.

The chain combines TRBV27 with TRBJ1-1; 7 positions agree with TRBD1. The junction had 10 bases not matched to a gene; V was cut back by 4 bases and J by 2 bases. The CDR3 is 16 residues long. CDR1 is MNHEY, CDR2 SMNVEV, per germline (reference sequence). The CDR3 loop reads CASSSPRQGINTEAFF. CDR3 bases: TGTGCCAGCAGTTCCCCGCGACAGGGTATTAACACTGAAGCTTTCTTT.

This clone came up a few times. This chain links TRBV27 with TRBJ1-1, with D possibly matching TRBD1 (6 bases). This CDR3 has 13 amino acids. The germline CDR1 and CDR2 sequences are MNHEY and SMNVEV (reference sequence). V dropped 4 bases and J dropped 5 bases, with 11 bases sitting between them. CDR3 sequence: CASSWGGGTEAFF. CDR3 in DNA: TGTGCCAGCAGTTGGGGAGGGGGAACTGAAGCTTTCTTT.

This chain connects TRBV6-6 to TRBJ2-7, with D possibly TRBD2 on 6 matching bases. Germline CDR1 MNHNY, CDR2 SVGAGI (reference sequence). Between the trimmed V and J ends, which lost 3 bases and 0 bases, there was a span of 12 bases. The CDR3 has 15 residues. The CDR3 here is CASSYLRGSSYEQYF. The CDR3 coding sequence is TGTGCCAGCAGTTATCTCCGGGGGAGCTCCTACGAGCAGTACTTC.

Here the CDR3 DNA reads TGCGCCAGCAGTTGGGGGGACAATCAGCCCCAGCATTTT. Protein sequence: CASSWGDNQPQHF. V gene TRBV5-1 combines with J gene TRBJ1-5; tentative D call: TRBD1 (5 bases). The V gene lost 5 bases and the J gene lost 3 bases, with 9 bases spanning the gap. The CDR3 has 13 amino acids. The germline V gene encodes CDR1 SGHRS and CDR2 YFSETQ. Using reference TRBV5-1 and TRBJ1-5 for the parts outside the CDR3, the full variable domain is KAGVTQTPRYLIKTRGQQVTLSCSPISGHRSVSWYQQTPGQGLQFLFEYFSETQRNKGNFPGRFSGRQFSNSRSEMNVSTLELGDSALYLCASSWGDNQPQHFGDGTRLSIL.

The CDR3 sequence is CASSSGTSSQNIQYF. The CDR3 coding sequence is TGTGCCAGCAGTTCTGGGACTTCGTCTCAAAACATTCAGTACTTC. The chain has TRBV28 and TRBJ2-4; a possible D gene is TRBD2 (6 bases). Looked up from germline, CDR1 is MDHEN and CDR2 is SYDVKM. This CDR3 has 15 residues. Deletions cut 4 bases from V and 5 bases from J, with 15 bases between.

The V and J genes are TRBV4-1 and TRBJ2-7; D unresolved. The CDR3 contains 18 residues. V lost 0 bases and J 3 bases, leaving 21 bases between the germline ends. Germline CDR1 reads MGHRA; CDR2 reads YSYEKL. The CDR3 bases are TGCGCCAGCAGCCAAGATTTCGTCCCCCCAGAACCCCTCTACGAGCAGTACTTC. Translated: CASSQDFVPPEPLYEQYF.

The gene calls are TRBV2 and TRBJ2-1; D gene ambiguous. Germline CDR1 and CDR2: SNHLY and FYNNEI. The CDR3 runs 14 residues. V lost 7 bases, J lost 5 bases, and 15 bases lay in between. Here the CDR3 DNA reads TGTGCCAGCAAGAGAGGAGAATCGGACAATGAGCAGTTCTTC. It specifies CASKRGESDNEQFF.

This clone was detected a few times. V is TRBV15 and J is TRBJ2-5; the match to TRBD1 covers 7 bases. Germline-derived CDR1 and CDR2 are LNHNV and YYDKDF (reference sequence). J was trimmed by 2 bases and V by 5 bases; bases with no gene match: 14. The CDR3 is 17 residues long. In DNA, the CDR3 is TGTGCCACCAGCTACCGAACAGGGGTCCCTTTTCAAGAGACCCAGTACTTC. Residues: CATSYRTGVPFQETQYF.

The chain recombines TRBV11-2 with TRBJ2-1, with D maybe TRBD2 (5 bases). Trimming took 4 bases from V and 3 from J, leaving 7 bases between them. CDR1 SGHAT and CDR2 FQNNGV come from the germline V gene. The CDR3 length is 13 residues. Here the CDR3 DNA reads TGTGCCAGCAGCTCAGACTACTACAATGAGCAGTTCTTC. This codes for CASSSDYYNEQFF.

The CDR3 sequence: CASRQVELPTGELFF. DNA for the CDR3: TGTGCCAGCAGACAGGTGGAGCTACCTACCGGGGAGCTGTTTTTT. J is TRBJ2-2 and V is TRBV2, with D maybe TRBD1 (5 bases). Looked up from germline, CDR1 is SNHLY and CDR2 is FYNNEI. The CDR3 covers 15 residues. Trimming shortened V by 6 bases and J by 5 bases, and 16 bases separated the two germline ends.

CDR3 sequence (DNA): TGTGCCAGCAGCTCGGGACAGAAAAGAAACAATGAGCAGTTCTTC. Its translation is CASSSGQKRNNEQFF. The chain combines TRBV5-4 with TRBJ2-1, with 7 bases fitting TRBD1. V shed 3 bases, J shed 5 bases, and the junction held 8 bases outside the gene matches. The CDR3 sequence is 15 residues long. CDR1 and CDR2 (germline): SGHNT, YYREEE (reference sequence).

The chain has TRBV7-9 and TRBJ1-5; TRBD1 aligns across 9 bases. CDR3 size: 17 residues. Germline CDR1 SEHNR, CDR2 FQNEAQ (reference sequence). The junction had 4 bases not matched to a gene; V was cut back by 0 bases and J by 1 base. CDR3 nucleotide sequence: TGTGCCAGCAGCTTAGCATCCGGGACAGGGAGCAATCAGCCCCAGCATTTT. Amino acids: CASSLASGTGSNQPQHF.

The chain carries TRBV10-3 and TRBJ2-7; D might be TRBD1 (5 bases). CDR3 length: 15 residues. In germline, CDR1 is ENHRY, CDR2 SYGVKD. Deletions cut 2 bases from V and 2 bases from J, with 13 bases between. CDR3 protein: CAISEKVAGPYEQYF. CDR3 in DNA: TGTGCCATCAGTGAGAAGGTCGCAGGGCCCTACGAGCAGTACTTC.

V and J are TRBV4-2 and TRBJ2-7; D not certain. Germline V gene data show CDR1 as LGHNA and CDR2 as YNFKEQ. This CDR3 is 15 amino acids long. The ends were cut back, 1 base at V and 2 bases at J, with 12 bases in the middle. This CDR3 reads CASSQVGDGAYEQYF. Here the CDR3 DNA reads TGTGCCAGCAGCCAAGTCGGCGACGGAGCCTACGAGCAGTACTTC.

This clone has only a few counts. This rearrangement joins TRBV28 to TRBJ1-5; 8 nucleotides align to TRBD1. Germline-derived CDR1 and CDR2 are MDHEN and SYDVKM. V lost 5 bases, J lost 8 bases, and 8 bases stayed unmatched. There are 14 residues in the CDR3. The CDR3 reads CASSTRTGRKPQHF. As DNA, the CDR3 is TGTGCCAGCAGTACACGGACAGGGCGTAAGCCCCAGCATTTT.

As to this clone: Other nucleotide sequences from this sample produce the same CDR3. The rearrangement uses TRBV18 and TRBJ2-7; 9 bases agree with TRBD2. The V gene end was trimmed by 3 bases and the J gene end by 3 bases; junction bases not matched to a gene: 0. Looked up from germline, CDR1 is KGHSH and CDR2 is LQKENI. CDR3 length: 13 amino acids. The CDR3 here is CASSPTSGYEQYF. The CDR3 region has the DNA TGTGCCAGCTCACCGACTAGCGGCTACGAGCAGTACTTC.

The chain carries TRBV5-1 and TRBJ1-1; tentative D call: TRBD1 (6 bases). Germline loops: CDR1 SGHRS, CDR2 YFSETQ. The CDR3 runs to 13 residues. V lost 8 bases to trimming and J lost 1 base, with 12 bases between them. CDR3 nucleotides: TGCGCCAGTACTCCGACAGGGAACACTGAAGCTTTCTTT. It specifies CASTPTGNTEAFF.

The chain has TRBV9 and TRBJ2-3; 8 bases agree with TRBD2. Germline loops: CDR1 SGDLS, CDR2 YYNGEE. CDR3 length equals 14 residues. The J segment lost 5 bases and the V segment lost 0 bases, leaving 2 bases of the junction unmatched. This CDR3 is CASSVAGGGDTQYF. CDR3 nucleotide sequence: TGTGCCAGCAGCGTAGCGGGAGGGGGAGATACGCAGTATTTT.

This chain connects TRBV18 to TRBJ2-7; a weak D match, TRBD2 (6 bases). This CDR3 has 14 residues. V lost 5 bases, J lost 1 base, and 12 bases lay in between. The germline V gene has CDR1 KGHSH and CDR2 LQKENI. This CDR3 reads CASSSGTQSYEQYF. In DNA, the CDR3 is TGTGCCAGCTCATCCGGGACTCAATCCTACGAGCAGTACTTC. Full variable domain (missing parts from reference TRBV18 and TRBJ2-7): NAGVMQNPRHLVRRRGQEARLRCSPMKGHSHVYWYRQLPEEGLKFMVYLQKENIIDESGMPKERFSAEFPKEGPSILRIQQVVRGDSAAYFCASSSGTQSYEQYFGPGTRLTVT.

The genes are TRBV27 and TRBJ2-2, with 11 nucleotides matching TRBD2. The V and J ends lost 7 bases and 0 bases, in that order; junction bases with no gene match: 7. The length of the CDR3 is 17 residues. Germline V CDR1 and CDR2: MNHEY, SMNVEV (reference sequence). The CDR3 reads CASTTGTSGANTGELFF. The CDR3 bases are TGTGCCAGCACGACCGGGACTAGCGGAGCGAACACCGGGGAGCTGTTTTTT.